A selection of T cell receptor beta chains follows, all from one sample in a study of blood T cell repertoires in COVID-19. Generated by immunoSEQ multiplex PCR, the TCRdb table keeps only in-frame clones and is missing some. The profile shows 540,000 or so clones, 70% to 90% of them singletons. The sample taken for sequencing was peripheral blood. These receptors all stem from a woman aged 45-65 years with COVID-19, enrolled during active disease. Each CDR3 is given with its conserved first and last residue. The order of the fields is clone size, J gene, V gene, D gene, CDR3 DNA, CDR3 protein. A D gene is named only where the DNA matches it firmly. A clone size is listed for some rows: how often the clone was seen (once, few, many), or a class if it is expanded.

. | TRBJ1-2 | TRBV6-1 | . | TGTGCCAGCAGTGAAATGGCCGTTCATGGCTACACCTTC | CASSEMAVHGYTF
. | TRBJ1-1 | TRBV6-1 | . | TGTGCCAGCAGTGAACTCTACAGGGCGAACACTGAAGCTTTCTTT | CASSELYRANTEAFF
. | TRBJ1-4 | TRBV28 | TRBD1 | TGTGCCAGCAGACCTCGAAGACAGGGAACGACTAATGAAAAACTGTTTTTT | CASRPRRQGTTNEKLFF
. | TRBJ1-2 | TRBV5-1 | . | TGCGCCAGCAGCTTGGCCGGGGGAGACTATGGCTACACCTTC | CASSLAGGDYGYTF
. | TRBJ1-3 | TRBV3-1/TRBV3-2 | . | TGTGCCAGCAGCCCCTGGAGGCAGCTCTCTGGAAACACCATATATTTT | CASSPWRQLSGNTIYF
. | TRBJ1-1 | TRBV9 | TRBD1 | TGTGCCAGCAGCTACACAGGGGAGAAGACTGAAGCTTTCTTT | CASSYTGEKTEAFF
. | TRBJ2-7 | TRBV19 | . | TGTGCCAGTAGTACCCCAAGGGGGGGACTCTACGAGCAGTACTTC | CASSTPRGGLYEQYF
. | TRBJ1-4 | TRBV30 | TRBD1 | TGTGCCTGGAGTCCGAGAACTGCCGGGACAGGCCCTAATGAAAAACTGTTTTTT | CAWSPRTAGTGPNEKLFF
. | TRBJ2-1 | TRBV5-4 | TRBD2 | TGTGCCAGCAGCTCCGGGACTAGCGGGGTCTACAATGAGCAGTTCTTC | CASSSGTSGVYNEQFF
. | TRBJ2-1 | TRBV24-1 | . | TGTGCCACCAGTGATTTTCAGGGGACGGTTAGCAATGAGCAGTTCTTC | CATSDFQGTVSNEQFF
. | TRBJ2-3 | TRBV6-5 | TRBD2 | TGTGCCAGCAGTTACTCGGCTAGCGGGAGCACAGATACGCAGTATTTT | CASSYSASGSTDTQYF
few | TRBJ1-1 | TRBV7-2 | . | TGTGCCAGCAGCTTATTGCGGATGAACACTGAAGCTTTCTTT | CASSLLRMNTEAFF
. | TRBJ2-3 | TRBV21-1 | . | TGTGCCAGCAGCCCTACTTGTGGAGGGGACTATCTAAGCACAGATACGCAGTATTTT | CASSPTCGGDYLSTDTQYF
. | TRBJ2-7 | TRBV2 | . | TGTGCCAGCAACCCCCTACAGGGTCACGAGCAGTACTTC | CASNPLQGHEQYF
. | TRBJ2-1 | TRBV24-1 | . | TGTGCCACCAGTGACGCAGGGTCTACCTTCGCTAACGAGCAGTTCTTC | CATSDAGSTFANEQFF
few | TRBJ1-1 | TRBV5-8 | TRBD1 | TGTGCCAGCAGCCGCGACAGGGAGGACACTGAAGCTTTCTTT | CASSRDREDTEAFF
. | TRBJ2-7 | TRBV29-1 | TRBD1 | TGCAGCGTTCTGGGACAGGGTGGAGGGCAGTACTTC | CSVLGQGGGQYF
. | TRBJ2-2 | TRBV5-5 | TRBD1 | TGTGCCAGCAGCTTGGAGGGACAGGGGGCAGGAGGGGAGCTGTTTTTT | CASSLEGQGAGGELFF
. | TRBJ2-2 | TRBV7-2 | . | TGTGCCAGCAGCTTGCAGGGCCCGAACACCGGGGAGCTGTTTTTT | CASSLQGPNTGELFF
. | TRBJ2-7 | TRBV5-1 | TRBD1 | TGCGCCAGCAGCCACGGTGGACAGGGTGCCTACGAGCAGTACTTC | CASSHGGQGAYEQYF
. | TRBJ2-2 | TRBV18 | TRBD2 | TGTGCCAGCTCATCTAGCGGGCCCGTTCCGAACACCGGGGAGCTGTTTTTT | CASSSSGPVPNTGELFF
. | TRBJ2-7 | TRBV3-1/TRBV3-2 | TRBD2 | TGTGCCAGCAGCCCGGGCCTAGCGGGGGGGCCCCCTAGCCGCGAGCAGTACTTC | CASSPGLAGGPPSREQYF
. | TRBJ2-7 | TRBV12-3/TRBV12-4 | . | TGTGCCAGCAGGACAGGCCACGGCGAGCAGTACTTC | CASRTGHGEQYF
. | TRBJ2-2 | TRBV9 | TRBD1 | TGTGCCAGCAGCGTACCCAGGGACAGGGGAAACACCGGGGAGCTGTTTTTT | CASSVPRDRGNTGELFF
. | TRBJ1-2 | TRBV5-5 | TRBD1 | TGTGCCAGCAGCCAATCCCCGGGACAGGGTCTTGGCTACACCTTC | CASSQSPGQGLGYTF
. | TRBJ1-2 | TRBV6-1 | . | TGTGCCAGCAGTGAACGGGGTCGGACTAACTATGGCTACACCTTC | CASSERGRTNYGYTF
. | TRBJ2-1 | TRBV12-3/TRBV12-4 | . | TGTGCCAGCAGTTGGAGTTACAATGAGCAGTTCTTC | CASSWSYNEQFF
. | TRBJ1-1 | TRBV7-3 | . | TGTGCCAGCAGCTTCCGAGGTGGCGCTGAAGCTTTCTTT | CASSFRGGAEAFF
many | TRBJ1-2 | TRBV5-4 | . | TGTGCCAGCAGCTTGGACAGGGACTATGGCTACACCTTC | CASSLDRDYGYTF
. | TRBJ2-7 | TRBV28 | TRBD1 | TGTGCCAGCAGTCGAGACAGGGGGACAGGGTGGTCCTACGAGCAGTACTTC | CASSRDRGTGWSYEQYF
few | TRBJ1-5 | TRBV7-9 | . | TGTGCCAGCAGTCAGTACAGCAATCAGCCCCAGCATTTT | CASSQYSNQPQHF
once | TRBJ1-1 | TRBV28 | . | TGTGCCAGCAGTTCCACGACACGCTTGAACACTGAAGCTTTCTTT | CASSSTTRLNTEAFF
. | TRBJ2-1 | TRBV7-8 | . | TGTGCCAGCAGCTTAGCGATGACTTACGAAGGCGAGCAGTTCTTC | CASSLAMTYEGEQFF
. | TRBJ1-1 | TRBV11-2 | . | TGTGCCAGCAGCTTAGCGGCAGCGTACACTGAAGCTTTCTTT | CASSLAAAYTEAFF
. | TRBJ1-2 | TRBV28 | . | TGTGCCAGCAGTCCCCAGGGACAAGACTGGGCAGGGAACTATGGCTACACCTTC | CASSPQGQDWAGNYGYTF
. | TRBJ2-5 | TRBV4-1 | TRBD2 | TGCGCCAGCAGCCAAGAAGGAGGGACTAGCGGACCACAAGAGACCCAGTACTTC | CASSQEGGTSGPQETQYF
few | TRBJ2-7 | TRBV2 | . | TGTGCCAGCAGTGGGCAGATTGGGGACAAGCAGTACTTC | CASSGQIGDKQYF
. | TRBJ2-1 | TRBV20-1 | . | TGCAGTGCCCTGGACTCCTGGCAGTTCTTC | CSALDSWQFF
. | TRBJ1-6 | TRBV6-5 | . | TGTGCCAGCAGTTACGCGGTAGCCCATAATTCACCCCTCCACTTT | CASSYAVAHNSPLHF
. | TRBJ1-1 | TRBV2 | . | TGTGCCAGCAGAATTCCCCAGGCAGACGACACTGAAGCTTTCTTT | CASRIPQADDTEAFF
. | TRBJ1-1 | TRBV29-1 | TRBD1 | TGCAGCGTTGTGCCAGGGGGCGGAAACACTGAAGCTTTCTTT | CSVVPGGGNTEAFF
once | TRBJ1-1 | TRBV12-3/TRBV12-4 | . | TGTGCCAGCAGTTTAGGAGCGAACACTGAAGCTTTCTTT | CASSLGANTEAFF
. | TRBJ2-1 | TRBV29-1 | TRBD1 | TGCAGCGCCCGGACAGGGGGGAACAATGAGCAGTTCTTC | CSARTGGNNEQFF
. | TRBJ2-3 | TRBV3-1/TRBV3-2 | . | TGTGCCAGCAGCCGGATTCAGGGGACAGATACGCAGTATTTT | CASSRIQGTDTQYF
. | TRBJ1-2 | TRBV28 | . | TGTGCCAGCAGTTTGCCGGGTGGACAGGGCTACACCTTC | CASSLPGGQGYTF
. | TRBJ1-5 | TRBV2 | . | TGTGCCAGCAGTGATCCGGAGCCTAATCAGCCCCAGCATTTT | CASSDPEPNQPQHF
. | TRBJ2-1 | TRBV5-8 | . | TGTGCCAGCAGCTTGTGGCAGTACAATGAGCAGTTCTTC | CASSLWQYNEQFF
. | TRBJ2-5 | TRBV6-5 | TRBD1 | TGTGCCAGCAGAGTCGACAGGGAAGAGACCCAGTACTTC | CASRVDREETQYF
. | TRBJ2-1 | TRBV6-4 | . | TGTGCCAGCAGTTTGTTTGGAGGCCCGAATAATGAGCAGTTCTTC | CASSLFGGPNNEQFF
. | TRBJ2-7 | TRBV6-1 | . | TGTGCCAGCAGTGAACGGGCAGGGGCCTACCCCTACGAGCAGTACTTC | CASSERAGAYPYEQYF
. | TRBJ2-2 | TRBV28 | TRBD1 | TGTGCCAGCGGGACAGGGACAGAGTCCGGGGAGCTGTTTTTT | CASGTGTESGELFF
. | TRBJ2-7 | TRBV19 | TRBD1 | TGTGCCAGTAGCCCGTCCGGAGCAGGGGGCGACTACTTC | CASSPSGAGGDYF